This entry lists 30 T cell receptor beta chains sequenced from one sample in a study of response to subunit inactivated influenza vaccine. TCRdb processed the RT-PCR reads anew with MiXCR; each CDR3 protein has one entry. The profile shows roughly 460,000 distinct CDR3 sequences, approximately 9.9% of them singletons. Material: PBMCs from blood, obtained around seven weeks after vaccination. These receptors all come from a man aged 45-60 years who received an inactivated influenza vaccine.

The chain couples TRBV20-1 to TRBJ2-5, with 7 positions matching TRBD1. The CDR3 is made up of 16 amino acids. Germline V gives CDR1 DFQATT, CDR2 SNEGSKA (reference sequence). V dropped 1 base and J dropped 1; count of bases not matched to a gene: 9. CDR3 protein: CSARAIGTVTQETQYF. CDR3 coding DNA: TGCAGTGCTAGAGCAATCGGGACAGTGACCCAAGAGACCCAGTACTTC.

This clonotype was seen at least ten times. The V gene is TRBV12-3 or TRBV12-4, the J gene TRBJ2-7, with D possibly being TRBD2 (5 bases). Deletions cut 6 bases from V and 6 bases from J, with 12 bases between. This CDR3 is built from 12 residues. CDR3 nucleotides: TGTGCCAGCAGCCGCCTAGCCTCCGAGCAGTACTTC. Amino acid sequence: CASSRLASEQYF.

This clonotype showed up just once. The CDR3 loop is CASSIRPGTGAYNSPLHF. The CDR3 coding sequence is TGTGCCAGTAGTATTCGCCCCGGGACAGGGGCATATAATTCACCCCTCCACTTT. The chain recombines TRBV19 with TRBJ1-6, with 10 nucleotides matching TRBD1. Germline CDR1 is LNHDA and CDR2 is SQIVND (reference sequence). The CDR3 sequence is 18 residues long. V lost 3 bases, J lost 4 bases, and 9 bases stayed unmatched.

This clonotype was counted a few times. The chain uses TRBV3-1 and TRBJ2-2; TRBD1 agrees at 7 bases. The CDR3 spans 15 residues. After removal of 2 bases from V and 5 bases from J, the junction contained 5 bases not matched to a gene. Germline V CDR1 and CDR2: LGHDT, YNNKEL (reference sequence). DNA for the CDR3: TGTGCCAGCAGCCAATCAGGCAGGGGGACCGGGGAGCTGTTTTTT. Translating gives CASSQSGRGTGELFF.

The sample holds many counts of this clonotype. The J gene is TRBJ1-1, the V gene TRBV27; D gene unclear. The germline V gene has CDR1 MNHEY and CDR2 SMNVEV (reference sequence). The CDR3 runs 13 residues. The germline V and J ends were trimmed by 5 bases and 6 bases, with 13 bases remaining between them. The chain's CDR3 is CASSPDGFPEAFF. The CDR3 DNA reads TGTGCCAGCAGTCCCGATGGGTTCCCTGAAGCTTTCTTT.

The sample holds many counts of this clonotype. The chain couples TRBV10-2 to TRBJ1-5; a weak D match, TRBD1 (6 bases). The CDR3 has 13 amino acids. In germline, CDR1 is WSHSY, CDR2 SAAADI. V dropped 7 bases and J dropped 5 bases, with 12 bases sitting between them. As DNA, the CDR3 is TGCGCCAGCAATAAGGGGGGTTATCAGCCCCAGCATTTT. Encoded protein: CASNKGGYQPQHF.

This clonotype was found many times. The V call is TRBV12-3 or TRBV12-4, the J call TRBJ1-6; TRBD1 matches at 7 bases. The V and J ends lost 5 bases and 14 bases, in that order; junction bases with no gene match: 6. This CDR3 comprises 12 residues. CDR3 nucleotide sequence: TGTGCCAGCAGTAGAGCGGGACAGACCCTCCACTTT. The encoded protein is CASSRAGQTLHF.

This clonotype has just a few counts. The J gene is TRBJ2-7, the V gene TRBV20-1; D may be TRBD1 or TRBD2 (5 bases each). Trimming took 0 bases from V and 1 from J, leaving 10 bases between them. Per the germline V gene, CDR1 is DFQATT and CDR2 is SNEGSKA (reference sequence). The CDR3 consists of 14 residues. CDR3 in DNA: TGCAGTGCTAGAGATCCAGGGAGTTCCTACGAGCAGTACTTC. Its protein product is CSARDPGSSYEQYF.

The rearrangement joins TRBV18 to TRBJ2-5, with a possible D match to TRBD1 (6 bases). The length of the CDR3 is 14 residues. CDR1 is KGHSH, CDR2 LQKENI, per germline. V was cut by 5 bases and J by 1 base, with 11 bases left in between. CDR3 coding DNA: TGTGCCAGCTCAACGACAGGACTCCAAGAGACCCAGTACTTC. Translation: CASSTTGLQETQYF.

This clonotype was recorded many times. This chain uses TRBV14 with TRBJ1-2, with 7 positions matching TRBD1. The V gene's germline CDR1 is SGHDN and CDR2 FVKESK. The V gene end was trimmed by 5 bases and the J gene end by 4 bases; junction bases not matched to a gene: 7. The CDR3 covers 14 residues. CDR3 nucleotides: TGTGCCAGCAGCAGCCGACAGGGACTCTATGGCTACACCTTC. Its protein is CASSSRQGLYGYTF.

This clonotype appeared a few times. The chain uses TRBV4-1 and TRBJ2-5; possible D gene TRBD1, 6 bases. V dropped 5 bases and J dropped 7 bases, with 23 bases sitting between them. The CDR3 loop spans 16 amino acids. Germline assignment: CDR1 MGHRA and CDR2 YSYEKL. The CDR3 sequence is CASSSPGHDLRRTQYF. CDR3 nucleotide sequence: TGCGCCAGCAGCTCCCCGGGACACGACCTTCGGCGGACCCAGTACTTC.

The sample holds a few counts of this clonotype. This rearrangement joins TRBV6-1 to TRBJ2-1; no clear D. Trimming removed 0 bases at V and 5 bases at J, with 11 bases between. This CDR3 is built from 15 residues. CDR1 MNHNS and CDR2 SASEGT come from the germline V gene. For the CDR3, the DNA is TGTGCCAGCAGTGAAGCGATGGGCGGAAACAATGAGCAGTTCTTC. Translated, it gives CASSEAMGGNNEQFF.

At least ten counts were recorded for this clonotype. The V and J genes are TRBV28 and TRBJ2-5; 7 nucleotides line up with TRBD2. This CDR3 has 16 residues. V shed 1 base, J shed 1 base, and the junction held 6 bases outside the gene matches. The V gene's germline CDR1 is MDHEN and CDR2 SYDVKM. The CDR3 bases are TGTGCCAGCAGTTTATTCGAGCTAGCGGCCCAAGAGACCCAGTACTTC. As protein: CASSLFELAAQETQYF. The variable domain in full, completed from reference TRBV28 and TRBJ2-5, reads DVKVTQSSRYLVKRTGEKVFLECVQDMDHENMFWYRQDPGLGLRLIYFSYDVKMKEKGDIPEGYSVSREKKERFSLILESASTNQTSMYLCASSLFELAAQETQYFGPGTRLLVL.

The V and J genes are TRBV7-3 and TRBJ1-3, with D uncertain. The CDR3 loop spans 13 amino acids. The germline V and J ends were trimmed by 5 bases and 7 bases, with 12 bases remaining between them. Germline V gene data show CDR1 as SGHTA and CDR2 as FQGTGA. The CDR3 DNA reads as TGTGCCAGCAGCCCCGAGAGTGGGAACACCATATATTTT. Protein: CASSPESGNTIYF.

This clonotype was found a few times. CDR3 coding DNA: TGTGCCAGCAGCCTAGCGGGAGCGGAGGCAGATACGCAGTATTTT. It yields the protein CASSLAGAEADTQYF. The rearrangement joins TRBV3-1 to TRBJ2-3, with 9 positions matching TRBD2. Germline V CDR1 and CDR2: LGHDT, YNNKEL (reference sequence). The CDR3 loop spans 15 amino acids. V was pared by 4 bases and J by 4 bases, with 6 bases of the junction left unmatched.

The table lists this clonotype with many counts. J is TRBJ2-1 and V is TRBV29-1; 9 nucleotides align to TRBD2. The CDR3 runs 15 residues. From germline, CDR1 is SQVTM and CDR2 ANQGSEA. V shed 0 bases and J 3 bases; nucleotides not matched to a gene: 3. As DNA, the CDR3 is TGCAGCGTTGAAGATGAAGCGGGGGGCTACAATGAGCAGTTCTTC. Protein: CSVEDEAGGYNEQFF.

This clonotype was detected only a few times. This sequence joins TRBV4-2 and TRBJ1-1, with D possibly being TRBD1 (5 bases). This CDR3 region has 14 residues. V was clipped by 4 bases and J by 1 base, with 10 bases between them. Germline CDR1 and CDR2: LGHNA and YNFKEQ. CDR3 nucleotides: TGTGCCAGCAGCCCACGACAGTCGAACACTGAAGCTTTCTTT. It yields the protein CASSPRQSNTEAFF.

This clonotype has more than one count but fewer than ten. The gene calls are TRBV12-3 or TRBV12-4 and TRBJ1-1; 7 positions agree with TRBD1. This CDR3 contains 16 residues. The junction had 11 bases not matched to a gene; V was cut back by 6 bases and J by 1 base. CDR3 sequence (DNA): TGTGCCAGCAGGGGACAGCGCCTAAAAGGGAACACTGAAGCTTTCTTT. This codes for CASRGQRLKGNTEAFF.

The rearrangement uses TRBV27 and TRBJ1-6, with D maybe TRBD1 (6 bases). The CDR3 sequence is 12 residues long. The germline V gene encodes CDR1 MNHEY and CDR2 SMNVEV (reference sequence). Trimming pared 6 bases from V and 9 bases from J, leaving 9 bases between. This CDR3 reads CASRSGASPLHF. In DNA form, the CDR3 reads TGTGCCAGCAGGTCAGGGGCTTCACCCCTCCACTTT.

V and J are TRBV2 and TRBJ1-2; no definite D call. Germline V gene data show CDR1 as SNHLY and CDR2 as FYNNEI. The V gene lost 4 bases and the J gene lost 1 base, with 16 bases spanning the gap. This CDR3 spans 16 amino acids. In nucleotides, the CDR3 is TGTGCCAGCAGTGGGTGGCGGTTAGAGAATAACTATGGCTACACCTTC. This codes for CASSGWRLENNYGYTF.

This clonotype was seen at least ten times. The junction and the germline gene differ at one end; a read error may be behind it. The chain employs TRBV12-3 or TRBV12-4 and TRBJ1-1; the D is unclear. CDR3 length: 13 residues. CDR3 residues: CASSLKENTEAFF. CDR3 DNA sequence: TGCGCCAGCAGCCTCAAAGAAAACACTGAAGCTTTCTTT.

Note on this clonotype: Given a much more abundant clone one base away, this may be a read error. This rearrangement joins TRBV7-9 to TRBJ2-2; 8 nucleotides agree with TRBD1. CDR3 length: 15 residues. Trimming removed 6 bases from V and 3 bases from J; junction bases left unmatched: 6. Germline V gene data show CDR1 as SEHNR and CDR2 as FQNEAQ (reference sequence). The CDR3 DNA follows: TGTGCCAGCAGATACAGGGGGGACCACACCGGGGAGCTGTTTTTT. Protein sequence: CASRYRGDHTGELFF.

This clonotype appeared a few times. The chain joins TRBV5-1 to TRBJ2-3; 16 bases fit TRBD2. CDR3 length: 17 amino acids. Trimming took 0 bases from V and 5 from J; bases not matched to a gene: 3. CDR1 and CDR2 (germline): SGHRS, YFSETQ. The CDR3 reads CASSLAGTSGGGDTQYF. In nucleotides, the CDR3 is TGCGCCAGCAGCTTGGCCGGGACTAGCGGGGGGGGAGATACGCAGTATTTT.

This clonotype has only a few counts. The gene calls are TRBV9 and TRBJ1-6; 8 positions match TRBD1. J was trimmed by 8 bases and V by 3 bases; bases with no gene match: 1. The length of the CDR3 is 13 residues. CDR1 and CDR2 (germline): SGDLS, YYNGEE. The CDR3 protein is CASSAQGDSPLHF. The CDR3 DNA reads TGTGCCAGCAGCGCACAGGGGGATTCACCCCTCCACTTT.

This clonotype has a count of ten or more. The chain is built from TRBV20-1 and TRBJ2-7; 11 nucleotides agree with TRBD2. The CDR3 length is 15 residues. The V gene end was trimmed by 1 base and the J gene end by 3 bases; junction bases not matched to a gene: 5. Germline V gene lookup returns CDR1 DFQATT and CDR2 SNEGSKA (reference sequence). CDR3 DNA: TGCAGTGCTAGAGGTTTTACTAGCGGGAGCTACGAGCAGTACTTC. Residues: CSARGFTSGSYEQYF.

The chain links TRBV11-2 to TRBJ1-1; D may be TRBD1 (5 bases). Trimming cost V 2 bases and J 9 bases, with 10 bases left between them. The CDR3 loop spans 12 amino acids. Germline-derived CDR1 and CDR2 are SGHAT and FQNNGV. The CDR3 coding sequence is TGTGCCAGCAGCTTAACACAGGAGCAAGCTTTCTTT. Its protein product is CASSLTQEQAFF.

The chain employs TRBV4-3 and TRBJ2-2; no firm D call. This CDR3 region has 14 residues. The germline V and J ends were trimmed by 0 bases and 9 bases, with 11 bases remaining between them. From germline, CDR1 is LGHNA and CDR2 YSLEER. The CDR3, as DNA: TGCGCCAGCAGCCAAGATCTGCTGGTCAGGGAGCTGTTTTTT. As protein: CASSQDLLVRELFF.

This clonotype was counted many times. In DNA, the CDR3 is TGTGCCAGCAGCCTAAGTCCCTCAGGGACAGTGAGGACCTACGAGCAGTACTTC. Protein product: CASSLSPSGTVRTYEQYF. The V call is TRBV28, the J call TRBJ2-7; 7 bases match TRBD1. Germline CDR1 is MDHEN and CDR2 is SYDVKM. This CDR3 contains 18 residues. V dropped 6 bases and J dropped 2; count of bases not matched to a gene: 19.

This chain joins TRBV11-2 and TRBJ1-6, with TRBD1 matching over 8 bases. This CDR3 contains 15 residues. The germline CDR1 and CDR2 sequences are SGHAT and FQNNGV. Trimming removed 4 bases from V and 10 bases from J; junction bases left unmatched: 9. The chain's CDR3 is CASSSGQGGRSPLHF. The CDR3 DNA reads as TGTGCCAGCAGCTCCGGACAGGGCGGAAGGTCACCCCTCCACTTT.

V is TRBV9 and J is TRBJ1-3; D might be TRBD1 (6 bases). The CDR3 covers 17 residues. The V and J ends lost 0 bases and 11 bases respectively, with 24 bases between them. Germline V gene data show CDR1 as SGDLS and CDR2 as YYNGEE. CDR3 protein: CASSVAPRDTALGAIYF. The CDR3 coding sequence is TGTGCCAGCAGCGTAGCCCCTAGGGACACTGCTTTAGGCGCCATATATTTT.